A single sample gave rise to the 25 T cell receptor beta chains below, sequenced in a study of tumor-infiltrating lymphocytes in primary liver carcinoma. Germline DNA was also extracted, with blood RNA taken from unsorted whole blood. Reverse transcription of about 0.5 ug total RNA with a constant-region primer produced TCR beta cDNA. Three rounds of nested multiplex PCR with slightly modified ARM-PCR produced TCR beta libraries. In the first two PCR rounds, TRBV1-TRBV30 forward primers were paired with a C-beta reverse primer, and each round lasted around 10 cycles. One entry per CDR3 protein results from TCRdb running MiXCR on the multiplex PCR reads. This table has about 210,000 distinct CDR3 sequences, less than 65% appearing once. Input material: peripheral blood. These TCRs come from an older woman with primary liver carcinoma and hepatitis B virus infection.

CDR3 bases: TGTGCCAGCAGTTTAGGGGGGGCGGTCGATGAGCAGTTCTTC. Protein product: CASSLGGAVDEQFF. V gene TRBV28 combines with J gene TRBJ2-1; D may be TRBD2 (7 bases). This CDR3 contains 14 residues. CDR1 is MDHEN and CDR2 is SYDVKM in the germline V gene. The V and J ends lost 2 bases and 8 bases respectively, with 13 bases between them.

Comment on this clonotype: A read error may account for a junction end that differs from germline. The rearrangement links TRBV11-2 to TRBJ2-3; 8 bases fit TRBD1. There are 15 residues in the CDR3. CDR1 SGHAT and CDR2 FQNNGV come from the germline V gene. The CDR3, as DNA: TGTGCCAGCAGCCAACCAGGGGGCCTTGGAGATATGCAGTGTTTT. Protein: CASSQPGGLGDMQCF.

This clonotype was found once. It may be a read error: a sequence one base away is much more abundant. This chain joins TRBV4-2 and TRBJ1-1, with D possibly being TRBD1 (6 bases). The CDR3 contains 16 residues. CDR1 LGHNA and CDR2 YNFKEQ come from the germline V gene. V dropped 0 bases and J dropped 1 base, with 12 bases sitting between them. In DNA, the CDR3 is TGTGCCAGCAGCCAAGACGCGGGACACTCGAACACTGAAGCTTTCTTT. It yields the protein CASSQDAGHSNTEAFF.

With regard to this clonotype: With a much larger clone just one base away, this may be a read error. The V gene is TRBV6-1, the J gene TRBJ2-1; 12 bases agree with TRBD2. CDR3 length equals 15 residues. Germline lookup yields CDR1 MNHNS and CDR2 SASEGT. CDR3 sequence (DNA): TGTACCAGCAGTAGACTAGCGGGAGCCCTCAATGAGCAGTTCTTC. Encoded protein: CTSSRLAGALNEQFF.

The chain links TRBV6-1 to TRBJ1-6; possible D gene TRBD1, 6 bases. Germline-derived CDR1 and CDR2 are MNHNS and SASEGT. The CDR3 contains 15 residues. V lost 2 bases and J 8 bases, leaving 13 bases between the germline ends. The chain's CDR3 is CASSENGGADSPLHF. The CDR3 DNA is TGTGCCAGCAGTGAAAATGGGGGCGCGGATTCACCCCTCCACTTT.

The chain recombines TRBV30 with TRBJ2-7; 9 bases are a match to TRBD1. There are 14 residues in the CDR3. CDR1 and CDR2 from the germline V gene are GTSNPN and SVGIG (reference sequence). V trimming: 3 bases; J trimming: 2 bases; junction bases outside the gene matches: 5. CDR3 loop: CAWSRDRETYEQYF. DNA of the CDR3: TGTGCCTGGAGCCGGGACAGGGAAACCTACGAGCAGTACTTC.

Concerning this clonotype: One junction end disagrees with the germline gene, perhaps due to a read error. The genes are TRBV11-2 and TRBJ2-1; D is uncertain. CDR1 SGHAT and CDR2 FQNNGV come from the germline V gene. The CDR3 totals 16 residues. The CDR3 sequence: CAGCLEMGMPYSEQFF. The CDR3 DNA sequence: TGTGCCGGCTGCTTAGAAATGGGAATGCCCTACAGTGAGCAGTTCTTC.

In regard to this clonotype: Relative to the germline gene, one junction end is altered; a read error may explain this. The V gene is TRBV5-5, the J gene TRBJ2-1; D might be TRBD2 (5 bases). Per germline, CDR1 SGHKS and CDR2 YYEKEE (reference sequence). The CDR3 runs to 15 residues. CDR3 sequence reads: CASSPMTNVYNEKFF. The CDR3 bases are TGTGCCAGCAGCCCCATGACTAATGTTTACAATGAGAAGTTCTTC.

The chain is built from TRBV6-6 and TRBJ1-2, with TRBD1 matching 9 bases. From germline, CDR1 is MNHNY and CDR2 SVGAGI (reference sequence). Unmatched junction bases numbered 6, after V lost 7 bases and J lost 9 bases. The CDR3 consists of 12 residues. CDR3 coding DNA: TGTGCCAGCAACCGACAGGGGGTCTGCTACACCTTC. Translated: CASNRQGVCYTF.

Ten or more counts support this clonotype. The J gene is TRBJ2-7, the V gene TRBV24-1; 9 nucleotides line up with TRBD1. The CDR3 consists of 16 residues. Losses at the gene ends were 4 bases for V and 0 bases for J; bases not matched to a gene: 6. Germline CDR1 reads KGHDR; CDR2 reads SFDVKD. The CDR3 loop is CATSDTGQGSSYEQYF. As DNA, the CDR3 is TGTGCCACCAGTGACACTGGACAGGGGAGCTCCTACGAGCAGTACTTC.

This clonotype has a count of ten or more. This chain joins TRBV12-3 or TRBV12-4 and TRBJ2-5; D is uncertain. The CDR3 covers 14 residues. Trimming left V 5 bases short and J 3 bases short, with 13 bases between. CDR3 in amino acids: CASSLLDGEETQYF. The CDR3 DNA is TGTGCCAGCAGTCTTCTGGACGGTGAAGAGACCCAGTACTTC.

This clonotype occurred once. A junction end diverges from the germline sequence, so it may reflect a read error. V usage is TRBV4-2 and J usage is TRBJ1-2; D not certain. Germline-derived CDR1 and CDR2 are LGHNA and YNFKEQ. The CDR3 extends over 14 amino acids. The CDR3 sequence: CVSSQGWSLSGYTF. In DNA, the CDR3 is TGTGTCAGCAGCCAAGGCTGGAGTTTAAGTGGCTATACCTTC.

This clonotype was counted a single time. A much bigger clone sits one base away, suggesting this may be a read error. The final CDR3 position lacks the conserved phenylalanine or tryptophan, pointing to a likely read error. The chain uses TRBV29-1 and TRBJ1-4; weak D call: TRBD1 (5 bases). V shed 5 bases and J shed 7 bases, with 14 bases lying between them. The CDR3 has 13 residues. Germline V CDR1 and CDR2: SQVTM, ANQGSEA. The CDR3 protein is CSVLSGYGEKLFY. CDR3 bases: TGCAGCGTTTTGTCAGGGTATGGTGAAAAACTGTTTTAT.

In regard to this clonotype: A much bigger clone sits one base away, suggesting this may be a read error. The gene calls are TRBV23-1 and TRBJ2-7; D is perhaps TRBD1 (5 bases). TRBV23-1 is placed among ORFs of uncertain function. The CDR3 consists of 13 residues. CDR3 sequence: CTSSQTDPYEQYF. CDR3 coding DNA: TGCACCAGCAGCCAGACAGATCCCTACGAGCAGTACTTC.

This clonotype was seen at least ten times. The rearrangement uses TRBV6-5 and TRBJ2-2, with TRBD2 matching over 12 bases. The V gene's germline CDR1 is MNHEY and CDR2 SVGAGI. The CDR3 totals 15 residues. The trim removed 7 bases at V and 4 bases at J, leaving 4 bases unmatched. The CDR3 sequence is CASTRTSGITGELFF. The CDR3 nucleotides read TGTGCCAGCACCAGGACTAGCGGGATCACCGGGGAGCTGTTTTTT.

About this clonotype itself: Germline is not matched at one junction end, which may reflect a read error. V usage is TRBV7-9 and J usage is TRBJ1-5, with 7 bases fitting TRBD1. The CDR3 is 15 amino acids. Germline V lookup: CDR1 SEHNR, CDR2 FQNEAQ (reference sequence). The CDR3 here is CASSSGGHTNQLQHF. In nucleotides, the CDR3 is TGTGCCAGCAGCTCAGGGGGGCACACGAATCAGCTCCAGCATTTT.

Comments on this clonotype: A read error may explain this, as a much larger clone is one base away. J is TRBJ2-1 and V is TRBV29-1, with D uncertain. The V end lost 4 bases, the J end lost 5 bases, and 6 bases lay between the germline ends. From germline, CDR1 is SQVTM and CDR2 ANQGSEA. The CDR3 runs 11 residues. The CDR3 reads CSVVVHNEQFF. In DNA form, the CDR3 reads TGCAGCGTTGTTGTCCACAATGAGCAGTTCTTC.

The chain has TRBV6-5 and TRBJ1-1; D is ambiguous. CDR1 MNHEY and CDR2 SVGAGI come from the germline V gene. Trimming left V 10 bases short and J 1 base short, with 19 bases between. The CDR3 extends over 15 amino acids. The CDR3 DNA follows: TGTGCCAACATCCCGACATCTACATCGAACACTGAAGCTTTCTTT. This gives the protein CANIPTSTSNTEAFF.

This clonotype occurred many times. The rearrangement uses TRBV12-5 and TRBJ2-3; D unresolved. V shed 5 bases and J shed 4 bases, with 7 bases lying between them. This CDR3 is 12 amino acids long. Per germline, CDR1 LGHNT and CDR2 FRNRAP. As DNA, the CDR3 is TGTGCTAGTGGTCCCGGGCCAGATACGCAGTATTTT. Protein sequence: CASGPGPDTQYF.

The rearrangement uses TRBV7-9 and TRBJ2-5, with 7 bases that match TRBD2. The CDR3 is 17 amino acids. Germline loops: CDR1 SEHNR, CDR2 FQNEAQ (reference sequence). Trimming removed 1 base from V and 5 bases from J; junction bases left unmatched: 13. CDR3 coding DNA: TGTGCCAGCAGCTTAGGTTGGCGGGAGAGTTACGGGGAGACCCAGTACTTC. It translates to CASSLGWRESYGETQYF.

For this clonotype: Likely a read error: the CDR3 ends without its conserved phenylalanine or tryptophan. The chain carries TRBV11-2 and TRBJ2-7; 7 bases are shared with TRBD2. V gave up 5 bases and J gave up 1 base; unmatched junction bases: 5. Per germline, CDR1 SGHAT and CDR2 FQNNGV. CDR3 length: 14 residues. CDR3 in amino acids: CASSTLASSYEQYL. As DNA, the CDR3 is TGTGCCAGCAGCACACTAGCGTCTTCCTACGAGCAGTACCTC.

A single count supports this clonotype. It is likely a read error, because the conserved phenylalanine at the end of the CDR3 is missing. J is TRBJ2-7 and V is TRBV29-1; tentatively, D is TRBD2 (5 bases). This CDR3 is 13 amino acids long. In germline, CDR1 is SQVTM, CDR2 ANQGSEA. V lost 6 bases and J lost 5, with 17 bases in between. CDR3 coding DNA: TGCAGCGTCTCATGCGGACCGGGGAACGAGCAGTACTCC. Translating it yields CSVSCGPGNEQYS.

The gene calls are TRBV10-3 and TRBJ2-1; 10 nucleotides agree with TRBD2. The V gene's germline CDR1 is ENHRY and CDR2 SYGVKD. The V gene end was trimmed by 5 bases and the J gene end by 2 bases; junction bases not matched to a gene: 15. CDR3 length: 19 residues. CDR3 amino acids: CAISSTTGRSGRAYNEQFF. Written as DNA, the CDR3 is TGTGCCATCAGTTCCACGACAGGGAGAAGCGGGAGGGCCTACAATGAGCAGTTCTTC.

This clonotype showed up many times. J is TRBJ2-3 and V is TRBV4-2, with a tentative D call TRBD2 (6 bases). The V and J ends lost 0 bases and 6 bases respectively, with 10 bases between them. CDR3 size: 14 residues. Looked up from germline, CDR1 is LGHNA and CDR2 is YNFKEQ. The CDR3 sequence: CASSQEAGWDTQYF. CDR3 DNA sequence: TGTGCCAGCAGCCAAGAAGCGGGTTGGGATACGCAGTATTTT.

This clonotype has just a few counts. The chain uses TRBV29-1 and TRBJ2-4, with D perhaps matching TRBD2 (6 bases). Germline values: CDR1 SQVTM, CDR2 ANQGSEA. CDR3 size: 12 residues. Trimming cost V 6 bases and J 9 bases, with 15 bases left between them. The CDR3 sequence: CSVIHGRGIQYF. CDR3 DNA: TGCAGCGTAATTCACGGGCGGGGCATTCAGTACTTC.